The next 19 T cell receptor beta chains were all read from a single sample in a study of beta chain features in type 1 diabetes. All of the isolated RNA was reverse transcribed, so expressed TCRB transcripts were sequenced. The repertoire was sequenced with immunoSEQ multiplex PCR; TCRdb's copy has only in-frame clones and lacks some. The repertoire holds 330,000 or so clones, with around 20% as singletons. The sample consisted of naive CD4+ T cells from blood. The receptors shown here come from a woman aged 18-29 years in good health.

There are a few counts of this clone. V usage is TRBV6-6 and J usage is TRBJ1-2, with D hard to call. This CDR3 is built from 15 residues. Germline V gene data show CDR1 as MNHNY and CDR2 as SVGAGI (reference sequence). Trimming took 0 bases from V and 2 from J, leaving 10 bases between them. The chain's CDR3 is CASSYSFRENYGYTF. The DNA for the CDR3 is TGTGCCAGCAGTTACTCGTTCCGGGAGAACTATGGCTACACCTTC.

This clone was observed a handful of times. This chain uses TRBV5-1 with TRBJ1-1; 8 bases fit TRBD1. After removal of 4 bases from V and 0 bases from J, the junction contained 2 bases not matched to a gene. The CDR3 has 14 amino acids. Germline V lookup: CDR1 SGHRS, CDR2 YFSETQ. In DNA form, the CDR3 reads TGCGCCAGCAGCCGACAGGGGTTGAACACTGAAGCTTTCTTT. Residues: CASSRQGLNTEAFF.

As concerns this clone: In the same sample, other DNA sequences code for this CDR3. The chain has TRBV7-9 and TRBJ2-7, with TRBD2 matching over 12 bases. Germline V lookup: CDR1 SEHNR, CDR2 FQNEAQ (reference sequence). J was trimmed by 1 base and V by 4 bases; bases with no gene match: 2. The CDR3 extends over 15 amino acids. This chain's CDR3 is CASSSTSGRSYEQYF. DNA for the CDR3: TGTGCCAGCAGCTCAACTAGCGGGAGGTCCTACGAGCAGTACTTC.

This sequence joins TRBV30 and TRBJ2-7; a weak D match, TRBD2 (5 bases). Germline V gene sequence: CDR1 GTSNPN, CDR2 SVGIG (reference sequence). V was pared by 3 bases and J by 2 bases, with 8 bases between. The CDR3 has 12 amino acids. The CDR3 coding sequence is TGTGCCTGGAGCCCCGGGACCTACGAGCAGTACTTC. Residues: CAWSPGTYEQYF. The variable domain in full, with the rest retrieved from reference TRBV30 and TRBJ2-7, is SQTIHQWPATLVQPVGSPLSLECTVEGTSNPNLYWYRQAAGRGLQLLFYSVGIGQISSEVPQNLSASRPQDRQFILSSKKLLLSDSGFYLCAWSPGTYEQYFGPGTRLTVT.

This clone has more than one count but fewer than ten. The CDR3: CASRQSPMNTEAFF. The CDR3 DNA reads as TGCGCCAGTAGACAGAGCCCCATGAACACTGAAGCTTTCTTT. V and J are TRBV5-1 and TRBJ1-1, with D possibly being TRBD1 (5 bases). CDR3 length: 14 residues. Per the germline V gene, CDR1 is SGHRS and CDR2 is YFSETQ. Trimming shortened V by 8 bases and J by 0 bases, and 14 bases separated the two germline ends.

V is TRBV25-1 and J is TRBJ1-4; the D is unclear. Germline CDR1 and CDR2: MGHDK and SYGVNS. CDR3 length equals 14 residues. Trimming removed 2 bases at V and 6 bases at J, with 10 bases between. In nucleotides, the CDR3 is TGTGCCAGCAGTGAAAATTTCCGGGATGAAAAACTGTTTTTT. It translates to CASSENFRDEKLFF. Together with reference TRBV25-1 and TRBJ1-4, the CDR3 gives the full variable domain: EADIYQTPRYLVIGTGKKITLECSQTMGHDKMYWYQQDPGMELHLIHYSYGVNSTEKGDLSSESTVSRIRTEHFPLTLESARPSHTSQYLCASSENFRDEKLFFGSGTQLSVL.

This clone was found a few times. J is TRBJ2-7 and V is TRBV29-1; 8 bases match TRBD1. Germline loops: CDR1 SQVTM, CDR2 ANQGSEA. With 4 bases clipped from V and 6 bases from J, the junction kept 5 bases outside the gene matches. This CDR3 comprises 12 residues. The CDR3, as DNA: TGCAGCGTTGGGACAGGGACTCGCGAGCAGTACTTC. It encodes CSVGTGTREQYF.

About this clone itself: Other DNA sequences in the same sample also yield this CDR3. The gene calls are TRBV9 and TRBJ2-7; 7 positions match TRBD1. The CDR3 runs to 15 residues. Germline V CDR1 and CDR2: SGDLS, YYNGEE. The V and J ends lost 0 bases and 0 bases, in that order; junction bases with no gene match: 3. The CDR3 DNA reads as TGTGCCAGCAGCGTAGGGACAGGTTCCTCCTACGAGCAGTACTTC. Its translation: CASSVGTGSSYEQYF.

This clone showed up just a few times. This chain links TRBV30 with TRBJ1-6; D gene unclear. CDR1 is GTSNPN and CDR2 is SVGIG in the germline V gene (reference sequence). The CDR3 runs 13 residues. Between the trimmed V and J ends, which lost 2 bases and 6 bases, there was a span of 8 bases. CDR3 DNA sequence: TGTGCCTGGAGTATGTCCATTAATTCACCCCTCCACTTT. Translating it yields CAWSMSINSPLHF.

The chain has TRBV7-6 and TRBJ1-2; 11 bases line up with TRBD1. The CDR3 is 15 residues long. V gave up 5 bases and J gave up 7 bases; unmatched junction bases: 9. CDR1 and CDR2 (germline): SGHVS, FNYEAQ. CDR3 DNA sequence: TGTGCCAGCAGCCCCACTGGACAGGGGGCGCGTGGCTACACCTTC. Translated, it gives CASSPTGQGARGYTF.

This clone was seen a few times. The J gene is TRBJ2-1, the V gene TRBV18, with 13 bases fitting TRBD2. Trimming took 1 base from V and 7 from J; bases not matched to a gene: 4. Germline CDR1 is KGHSH and CDR2 is LQKENI. This CDR3 is 16 amino acids long. The CDR3 sequence: CASSPLGLAGVNEQFF. In nucleotides, the CDR3 is TGTGCCAGCTCACCACTAGGACTAGCGGGAGTTAATGAGCAGTTCTTC.

There are a few counts of this clone. V usage is TRBV13 and J usage is TRBJ2-7, with TRBD1 identical over 9 bases. The CDR3 is made up of 15 amino acids. CDR1 and CDR2 from the germline V gene are PRHDT and FYEKMQ (reference sequence). The V segment lost 5 bases and the J segment 1 base; nucleotides outside the gene matches: 6. The DNA of the CDR3 is TGTGCCAGCAGCGTCGGGACAGGGAATTCCTACGAGCAGTACTTC. Its translation is CASSVGTGNSYEQYF.

In this sample, this clone turned up a few times. This chain connects TRBV5-1 to TRBJ2-7; D is possibly TRBD2 (6 bases). CDR3 size: 14 residues. Germline V lookup: CDR1 SGHRS, CDR2 YFSETQ. The V end was cut by 3 bases, the J end by 1 base, with 11 bases between. Written as DNA, the CDR3 is TGCGCCAGCAGCTCGCATCGGGGGTCCTACGAGCAGTACTTC. This translates into CASSSHRGSYEQYF.

This clone was seen only a few times. The sample has other DNA sequences that encode this CDR3 too. V usage is TRBV4-1 and J usage is TRBJ1-1; D remains unclear. This CDR3 spans 13 amino acids. The germline V gene has CDR1 MGHRA and CDR2 YSYEKL. Trimming cost V 1 base and J 5 bases, with 8 bases left between them. As DNA, the CDR3 is TGCGCCAGCAGCCAAGTCTCCGGGACTGAAGCTTTCTTT. This gives the protein CASSQVSGTEAFF.

The chain links TRBV7-2 to TRBJ1-4; 8 bases agree with TRBD1. Germline CDR1 is SGHTA and CDR2 is FQGNSA. The V gene end was trimmed by 1 base and the J gene end by 8 bases; junction bases not matched to a gene: 6. CDR3 size: 15 residues. The chain's CDR3 is CASSLGGTGKEKLFF. CDR3 in DNA: TGTGCCAGCAGCTTAGGGGGGACAGGAAAAGAAAAACTGTTTTTT.

CDR3 nucleotide sequence: TGTGCCAGCAGTTACTCGTGGACAGGGCTCTACGAGCAGTACTTC. Translating it yields CASSYSWTGLYEQYF. The V and J genes are TRBV6-5 and TRBJ2-7; the match to TRBD1 covers 8 bases. Unmatched junction bases numbered 4, after V lost 0 bases and J lost 3 bases. The germline V gene has CDR1 MNHEY and CDR2 SVGAGI. This CDR3 comprises 15 residues.

The rearrangement links TRBV4-3 to TRBJ1-1; unclear D gene. The CDR3 loop spans 15 amino acids. Germline loops: CDR1 LGHNA, CDR2 YSLEER. Trimming removed 1 base from V and 5 bases from J, with 14 bases in between. CDR3 in DNA: TGCGCCAGCAGCCAAGTTATGCGGGTTGGGACTGAAGCTTTCTTT. Translated: CASSQVMRVGTEAFF.

V usage is TRBV19 and J usage is TRBJ1-1; perhaps TRBD1 as D (5 bases). From germline, CDR1 is LNHDA and CDR2 SQIVND (reference sequence). This CDR3 has 14 residues. V lost 6 bases to trimming and J lost 2 bases, with 13 bases between them. For the CDR3, the DNA is TGTGCCAGTAGATACGACAGACTTAACACTGAAGCTTTCTTT. Its protein is CASRYDRLNTEAFF.

The chain carries TRBV27 and TRBJ2-7, with 9 nucleotides matching TRBD2. CDR1 is MNHEY, CDR2 SMNVEV, per germline (reference sequence). CDR3 size: 15 residues. With V trimmed by 0 bases and J by 5 bases, 5 bases remained unmatched. CDR3 amino acids: CASSLSRGGTDEQYF. The CDR3 DNA is TGTGCCAGCAGTTTATCGCGGGGGGGGACGGACGAGCAGTACTTC.